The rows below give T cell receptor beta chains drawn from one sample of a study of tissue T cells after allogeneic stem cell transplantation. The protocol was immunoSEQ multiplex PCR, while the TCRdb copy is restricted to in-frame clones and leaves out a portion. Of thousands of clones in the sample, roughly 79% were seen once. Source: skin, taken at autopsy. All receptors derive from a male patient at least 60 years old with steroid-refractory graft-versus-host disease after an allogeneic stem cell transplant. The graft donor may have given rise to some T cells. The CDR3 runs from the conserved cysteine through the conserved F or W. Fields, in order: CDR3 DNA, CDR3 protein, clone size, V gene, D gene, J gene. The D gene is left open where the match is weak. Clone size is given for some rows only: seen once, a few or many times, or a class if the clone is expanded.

cdr3_nt: TGCAGCGTTGAAGGGGACTATGGCTACACCTTC
cdr3_aa: CSVEGDYGYTF
clone_size: -
v_call: TRBV29-1
d_call: -
j_call: TRBJ1-2

cdr3_nt: TGCGCCAGTTCGGACAGGAGCTATAATTCACCCCTCCACTTT
cdr3_aa: CASSDRSYNSPLHF
clone_size: -
v_call: TRBV23-1
d_call: TRBD1
j_call: TRBJ1-6

cdr3_nt: TGTGCCAGCAGGCCCACAGGGGGCGCGTATCAGCCCCAGCATTTT
cdr3_aa: CASRPTGGAYQPQHF
clone_size: -
v_call: TRBV28
d_call: TRBD1
j_call: TRBJ1-5

cdr3_nt: TGTGCCACCAGCAGAGGACAGGGCTATTTCTCTGGGGCCAACGTCCTGACTTTC
cdr3_aa: CATSRGQGYFSGANVLTF
clone_size: -
v_call: TRBV15
d_call: TRBD1
j_call: TRBJ2-6

cdr3_nt: TGTGCCAGCAGCTTAGGGCTAGCGGGGATAAGCGGGGAGCTGTTTTTT
cdr3_aa: CASSLGLAGISGELFF
clone_size: -
v_call: TRBV7-6
d_call: TRBD2
j_call: TRBJ2-2

cdr3_nt: TGTGCCACCAGCACACCGGGACTGGATATATACGAGCAGTACTTC
cdr3_aa: CATSTPGLDIYEQYF
clone_size: -
v_call: TRBV15
d_call: -
j_call: TRBJ2-7

cdr3_nt: TGTGCCAGCAGCCAGGGACAGCCCCAGCATTTT
cdr3_aa: CASSQGQPQHF
clone_size: -
v_call: TRBV2
d_call: -
j_call: TRBJ1-5

cdr3_nt: TGTGCCAGCAGCGGGACTAGGCGGACAGATACGCAGTATTTT
cdr3_aa: CASSGTRRTDTQYF
clone_size: -
v_call: TRBV9
d_call: TRBD2
j_call: TRBJ2-3

cdr3_nt: TGTGCCAGCTCACCCAATAGCGTTCATGAGCAGTTCTTC
cdr3_aa: CASSPNSVHEQFF
clone_size: -
v_call: TRBV18
d_call: -
j_call: TRBJ2-1

cdr3_nt: TGTGCCAGCAGCCCCGGGACACGAGTATCCGGCTACACCTTC
cdr3_aa: CASSPGTRVSGYTF
clone_size: large
v_call: TRBV4-2
d_call: -
j_call: TRBJ1-2

cdr3_nt: TGTGCCAGCAGTGGTGAGTTAGGGGGGGGAGGCAATCAGCCCCAGCATTTT
cdr3_aa: CASSGELGGGGNQPQHF
clone_size: few
v_call: TRBV28
d_call: -
j_call: TRBJ1-5

cdr3_nt: TGCGCCAGCAGCGACGGACAGGGGGTGGCTGGGGCCAACGTCCTGACTTTC
cdr3_aa: CASSDGQGVAGANVLTF
clone_size: -
v_call: TRBV5-1
d_call: TRBD1
j_call: TRBJ2-6

cdr3_nt: TGTGCCAGTAGTGCATCGGACTGGGAAAAACTGTTTTTT
cdr3_aa: CASSASDWEKLFF
clone_size: -
v_call: TRBV19
d_call: -
j_call: TRBJ1-4

cdr3_nt: TGTGCCAGCTCCCCTCTGGACAACCAAGAGACCCAGTACTTC
cdr3_aa: CASSPLDNQETQYF
clone_size: -
v_call: TRBV18
d_call: -
j_call: TRBJ2-5

cdr3_nt: TGTGCCAGCAGCTTAAGTCGGAGTGGGTACAATGAGCAGTTCTTC
cdr3_aa: CASSLSRSGYNEQFF
clone_size: -
v_call: TRBV7-3
d_call: -
j_call: TRBJ2-1

cdr3_nt: TGTGCCAGCACTCCAAACCCAGGGTACGAGCAGTACTTC
cdr3_aa: CASTPNPGYEQYF
clone_size: -
v_call: TRBV28
d_call: -
j_call: TRBJ2-7

cdr3_nt: TGTGCCAGCAGCGTAGCTCAGGGTCGGCAAACCGGGGAGCTGTTTTTT
cdr3_aa: CASSVAQGRQTGELFF
clone_size: -
v_call: TRBV9
d_call: -
j_call: TRBJ2-2

cdr3_nt: TGTGCCAGCAGCCAATTGACCGGACAGCTAAACACCGGGGAGCTGTTTTTT
cdr3_aa: CASSQLTGQLNTGELFF
clone_size: -
v_call: TRBV3-1/TRBV3-2
d_call: -
j_call: TRBJ2-2

cdr3_nt: TGTGCCAGCAGTTACTGGGGGGGGCGCACATACAATGAGCAGTTCTTC
cdr3_aa: CASSYWGGRTYNEQFF
clone_size: -
v_call: TRBV6-2/TRBV6-3
d_call: -
j_call: TRBJ2-1

cdr3_nt: TGTGCCAGCAGTTTAGGGGGGGCTTCGGGAGAGACCCAGTACTTC
cdr3_aa: CASSLGGASGETQYF
clone_size: -
v_call: TRBV28
d_call: -
j_call: TRBJ2-5

cdr3_nt: TGTGCCAGCAGCCTTATTAGCGGGGGGGCATCCTACGAGCAGTACTTC
cdr3_aa: CASSLISGGASYEQYF
clone_size: -
v_call: TRBV4-2
d_call: TRBD2
j_call: TRBJ2-7

cdr3_nt: TGTGCCAGCAGCGTAGCTGGGCCCCCGGGCACTGAAGCTTTCTTT
cdr3_aa: CASSVAGPPGTEAFF
clone_size: -
v_call: TRBV9
d_call: -
j_call: TRBJ1-1

cdr3_nt: TGTGCCAGTAGTGGGATCCGGACAGGACAATACGAGCAGTACTTC
cdr3_aa: CASSGIRTGQYEQYF
clone_size: -
v_call: TRBV19
d_call: TRBD1
j_call: TRBJ2-7